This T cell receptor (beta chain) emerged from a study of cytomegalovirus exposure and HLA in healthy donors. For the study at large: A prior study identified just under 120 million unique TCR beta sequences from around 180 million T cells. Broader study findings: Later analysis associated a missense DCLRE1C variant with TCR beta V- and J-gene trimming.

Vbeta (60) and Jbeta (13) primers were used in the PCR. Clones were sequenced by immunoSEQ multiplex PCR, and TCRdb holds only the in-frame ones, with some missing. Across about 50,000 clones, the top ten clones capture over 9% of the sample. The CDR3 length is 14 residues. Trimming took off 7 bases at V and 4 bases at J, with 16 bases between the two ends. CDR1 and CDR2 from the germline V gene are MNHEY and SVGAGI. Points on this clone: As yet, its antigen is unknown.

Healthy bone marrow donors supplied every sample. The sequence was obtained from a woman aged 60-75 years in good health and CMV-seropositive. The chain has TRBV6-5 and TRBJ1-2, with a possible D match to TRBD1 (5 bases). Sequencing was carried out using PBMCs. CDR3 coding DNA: TGTGCCAGCACCCAACGGGGGAACGGCTATGGCTACACCTTC. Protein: CASTQRGNGYGYTF.